The 31 T cell receptor beta chains below all came from one sample that was sequenced in a study of blood T cells in healthy people across ages. Through a sample-barcoded 5' primer and a J-beta primer mix, a second PCR was run for about 6 to 11 cycles. Each CDR3 protein is one row after TCRdb ran MiXCR on the 5' RACE reads. Here the sample spans 750,000 to 950,000 distinct CDR3 sequences, 25% to 35% being singletons. These data also formed part of another study, on T cells of mothers and their children.

The sample consisted of blood. These receptors originate from a woman in her 40s in good health.

This clonotype was seen repeatedly, ten times or more. The J gene is TRBJ2-7, the V gene TRBV4-1; 8 nucleotides line up with TRBD1. The V gene end was trimmed by 0 bases and the J gene end by 3 bases; junction bases not matched to a gene: 4. The V gene's germline CDR1 is MGHRA and CDR2 YSYEKL. CDR3 length: 15 residues. The CDR3 DNA follows: TGCGCCAGCAGCCAAGACGTCGGACAGGGCTACGAGCAGTACTTC. Encoded protein: CASSQDVGQGYEQYF.

This clonotype was counted at least ten times. The rearrangement joins TRBV5-1 to TRBJ1-2, with 8 bases lining up with TRBD1. Germline V gives CDR1 SGHRS, CDR2 YFSETQ. CDR3 length: 14 amino acids. After removal of 5 bases from V and 7 bases from J, the junction contained 10 bases not matched to a gene. In DNA form, the CDR3 reads TGCGCCAGCAGGGACGGACAGGGAGGTACTGGCTACACCTTC. It is translated as CASRDGQGGTGYTF.

This clonotype was seen many times. The rearrangement links TRBV29-1 to TRBJ2-7, with D hard to call. This CDR3 has 14 residues. The germline V gene encodes CDR1 SQVTM and CDR2 ANQGSEA. V was pared by 4 bases and J by 4 bases, with 17 bases between. The CDR3 DNA sequence: TGCAGCGTTGTGGTTCGGCAGGTTGGGTACGAGCAGTACTTC. Its protein product is CSVVVRQVGYEQYF.

This chain connects TRBV28 to TRBJ1-2; D is undetermined. Germline CDR1 MDHEN, CDR2 SYDVKM. The CDR3 runs 12 residues. V was clipped by 8 bases and J by 8 bases, with 15 bases between them. The CDR3 spells CASGNLVSGYTF. CDR3 DNA: TGTGCCAGCGGCAACCTGGTGTCCGGCTACACCTTC.

The sample holds many counts of this clonotype. The rearrangement joins TRBV7-9 to TRBJ1-2; the D gene is possibly TRBD1 (6 bases). This CDR3 has 14 amino acids. Germline assignment: CDR1 SEHNR and CDR2 FQNEAQ (reference sequence). The ends were cut back, 7 bases at V and 2 bases at J, with 14 bases in the middle. The CDR3 region is CASIRSGENYGYTF. The DNA for the CDR3 is TGTGCCAGCATTCGGTCAGGGGAGAACTATGGCTACACCTTC.

As to this clonotype: A much more abundant neighbour one base away suggests this may be a read error. This chain links TRBV9 with TRBJ2-4, with D uncertain. The CDR3 consists of 15 residues. Germline V lookup: CDR1 SGDLS, CDR2 YYNGEE. V lost 3 bases to trimming and J lost 13 bases, with 23 bases between them. The CDR3 nucleotides read TGTGCCAGCAGCGGGTTCGGGCGCTTACTCAATGAGCAGTACTTC. Translated, it gives CASSGFGRLLNEQYF.

The V and J genes are TRBV28 and TRBJ1-1, with a possible D match to TRBD1 (5 bases). Deletions cut 10 bases from V and 0 bases from J, with 15 bases between. This CDR3 contains 14 residues. Germline V gene sequence: CDR1 MDHEN, CDR2 SYDVKM. Here the CDR3 reads CATLEGRMNTEAFF. For the CDR3, the DNA is TGTGCCACCCTGGAGGGGAGGATGAACACTGAAGCTTTCTTT. The full variable domain, rest sourced from reference TRBV28 and TRBJ1-1, is DVKVTQSSRYLVKRTGEKVFLECVQDMDHENMFWYRQDPGLGLRLIYFSYDVKMKEKGDIPEGYSVSREKKERFSLILESASTNQTSMYLCATLEGRMNTEAFFGQGTRLTVV.

This clonotype was detected a few times. The rearrangement links TRBV10-3 to TRBJ1-6; 9 positions agree with TRBD1. V shed 6 bases, J shed 4 bases, and the junction held 10 bases outside the gene matches. The CDR3 runs 17 residues. Germline V gene sequence: CDR1 ENHRY, CDR2 SYGVKD. The CDR3 DNA reads TGTGCCATCAGCGCGGGGCGGACAGGGGCTTATAATTCACCCCTCCACTTT. Translation gives CAISAGRTGAYNSPLHF.

This clonotype came up many times. The rearrangement links TRBV5-1 to TRBJ2-5; D not certain. The CDR3 sequence is 13 residues long. Per germline, CDR1 SGHRS and CDR2 YFSETQ. Trimming pared 7 bases from V and 0 bases from J, leaving 10 bases between. The CDR3 coding sequence is TGCGCCAGCGGCTACAGAGACCAAGAGACCCAGTACTTC. It specifies CASGYRDQETQYF.

V is TRBV6-6 and J is TRBJ2-6; D perhaps matches TRBD2 (5 bases). The CDR3 consists of 16 residues. From germline, CDR1 is MNHNY and CDR2 SVGAGI (reference sequence). Deletions cut 8 bases from V and 0 bases from J, with 14 bases between. CDR3 DNA: TGTGCCAGCCGAGGGATTCTGAGCTCTGGGGCCAACGTCCTGACTTTC. This translates into CASRGILSSGANVLTF.

This chain connects TRBV12-3 or TRBV12-4 to TRBJ2-7, with D uncertain. With the DNA end fitting TRBJ2-5 better, the J assignment may be wrong. The CDR3 covers 12 residues. CDR3 loop: CASSAARQTQYF. The CDR3 DNA reads TGTGCCAGCAGTGCGGCACGCCAGACCCAGTACTTC.

The chain has TRBV6-6 and TRBJ1-1; D may be TRBD1 (6 bases). This CDR3 has 13 residues. Germline V gene sequence: CDR1 MNHNY, CDR2 SVGAGI (reference sequence). V lost 8 bases to trimming and J lost 4 bases, with 14 bases between them. CDR3 in DNA: TGTGCCAGCGAACAGGGAGGGATCACTGAAGCTTTCTTT. Translating gives CASEQGGITEAFF.

Regarding this clonotype: A read error may be the cause here, since a much bigger clone is one base away. The chain recombines TRBV27 with TRBJ2-5; TRBD2 aligns across 7 bases. The CDR3 is 16 residues long. From germline, CDR1 is MNHEY and CDR2 SMNVEV (reference sequence). The CDR3 coding sequence is TGTGCCGGCAGTTTAAGGTCGGCGGGGGTTTATGAGACCCAGTACTTC. Amino acid sequence: CAGSLRSAGVYETQYF.

This clonotype has at least ten counts. The chain joins TRBV4-2 to TRBJ2-5, with TRBD1 matching 8 bases. The germline CDR1 and CDR2 sequences are LGHNA and YNFKEQ. CDR3 length: 16 amino acids. Trimming cost V 1 base and J 2 bases; bases outside gene matches: 6. The CDR3: CASSQVLGQGQETQYF. The CDR3 DNA sequence: TGTGCCAGCAGCCAAGTACTAGGACAGGGACAAGAGACCCAGTACTTC.

This chain joins TRBV4-1 and TRBJ1-4; 10 bases fit TRBD1. With V trimmed by 1 base and J by 8 bases, 7 bases remained unmatched. The CDR3 loop spans 16 amino acids. CDR1 is MGHRA, CDR2 YSYEKL, per germline. CDR3 loop: CASSQGLGQGSEKLFF. The DNA of the CDR3 is TGCGCCAGCAGCCAAGGGCTGGGACAGGGGAGCGAAAAACTGTTTTTT.

The chain uses TRBV12-3 or TRBV12-4 and TRBJ2-5; the D gene is possibly TRBD2 (5 bases). The CDR3 contains 15 residues. Trimming took off 2 bases at V and 2 bases at J, with 12 bases between the two ends. CDR3 sequence reads: CASSLREIIQETQYF. The CDR3 bases are TGTGCCAGCAGTTTAAGGGAGATAATTCAAGAGACCCAGTACTTC.

This clonotype has a count of ten or more. The J gene is TRBJ2-7, the V gene TRBV9; 10 nucleotides line up with TRBD1. Germline CDR1 and CDR2: SGDLS and YYNGEE. This CDR3 is 14 amino acids long. V lost 3 bases to trimming and J lost 3 bases; unmatched junction nucleotides: 3. The CDR3 DNA reads as TGTGCCAGCAGCGAGGGACAGGGGCTCTACGAGCAGTACTTC. Translated: CASSEGQGLYEQYF.

The rearrangement uses TRBV18 and TRBJ1-1, with D tentatively TRBD1 (6 bases). Trimming stripped 4 bases from V and 6 bases from J, with 15 bases between. CDR3 size: 14 residues. Germline CDR1 is KGHSH and CDR2 is LQKENI. The CDR3, as DNA: TGTGCCAGCTCACTTTACCGGGACATCGCTGAAGCTTTCTTT. Its protein product is CASSLYRDIAEAFF.

Notes on this clonotype: A read error may be the cause here, since a much bigger clone is one base away. The chain recombines TRBV28 with TRBJ2-1; tentatively, D is TRBD2 (7 bases). The CDR3 is made up of 14 amino acids. Looked up from germline, CDR1 is MDHEN and CDR2 is SYDVKM. CDR3 nucleotide sequence: TGTGCCATCGGGGGGCGGGGAATTGACAATGGGCAGTTCTTC. Amino acids: CAIGGRGIDNGQFF.

This clonotype appeared a few times. The chain links TRBV7-2 to TRBJ2-1; maybe TRBD2 (6 bases). V was pared by 5 bases and J by 6 bases, with 17 bases between. CDR3 length equals 15 residues. CDR1 and CDR2 from the germline V gene are SGHTA and FQGNSA. CDR3 nucleotides: TGTGCCAGCAGCCCGGGACTCATTAATTCCAATGAGCAGTTCTTC. Amino acids: CASSPGLINSNEQFF.

The chain links TRBV9 to TRBJ1-1; no firm D call. The CDR3 runs 13 residues. Per the germline V gene, CDR1 is SGDLS and CDR2 is YYNGEE. V lost 4 bases and J lost 0, with 7 bases in between. The CDR3 sequence: CASSTHVNTEAFF. In DNA form, the CDR3 reads TGTGCCAGCAGCACCCACGTGAACACTGAAGCTTTCTTT.

This sequence joins TRBV27 and TRBJ2-6, with 7 bases that match TRBD1. This CDR3 spans 18 amino acids. Germline V lookup: CDR1 MNHEY, CDR2 SMNVEV (reference sequence). The junction had 14 bases not matched to a gene; V was cut back by 8 bases and J by 1 base. CDR3 region: CASRSGTEEDSGANVLTF. In DNA, the CDR3 is TGTGCCAGCCGATCCGGGACAGAAGAAGATTCTGGGGCCAACGTCCTGACTTTC.

The chain carries TRBV5-1 and TRBJ2-1, with no clear D. The germline V gene encodes CDR1 SGHRS and CDR2 YFSETQ. Trimming removed 2 bases at V and 8 bases at J, with 14 bases between. The length of the CDR3 is 14 residues. CDR3 residues: CASSFVVGNDEQFF. CDR3 coding DNA: TGCGCCAGCAGCTTCGTTGTGGGAAACGATGAGCAGTTCTTC.

This clonotype appeared a few times. The J gene is TRBJ2-3, the V gene TRBV5-1; 9 bases fit TRBD1. This CDR3 comprises 14 residues. V lost 4 bases and J lost 4; bases outside the gene matches: 4. In germline, CDR1 is SGHRS, CDR2 YFSETQ. CDR3 nucleotide sequence: TGCGCCAGCAGCACAGGGGGCGTCGCAGATACGCAGTATTTT. It specifies CASSTGGVADTQYF.

This clonotype was recorded many times. V gene TRBV7-3 combines with J gene TRBJ2-1; D is undetermined. The CDR3 length is 16 residues. Germline V gives CDR1 SGHTA, CDR2 FQGTGA. V was pared by 3 bases and J by 8 bases, with 20 bases between. The CDR3 protein is CASSLNPGRVADEQFF. The CDR3 DNA reads TGTGCCAGCAGCTTGAACCCGGGCCGAGTGGCCGATGAGCAGTTCTTC. The variable domain in full, completed from reference TRBV7-3 and TRBJ2-1, reads GAGVSQTPSNKVTEKGKYVELRCDPISGHTALYWYRQSLGQGPEFLIYFQGTGAADDSGLPNDRFFAVRPEGSVSTLKIQRTERGDSAVYLCASSLNPGRVADEQFFGPGTRLTVL.

This clonotype was seen a few times. One end of the junction varies from germline; a read error may be responsible. The gene calls are TRBV28 and TRBJ2-5, with TRBD2 as a possible D gene (5 bases). Germline assignment: CDR1 MDHEN and CDR2 SYDVKM. This CDR3 spans 12 amino acids. The CDR3 bases are TGTGCCAACAGTTTGCGGGAAGAGACCCAGTACTTC. It translates to CANSLREETQYF.

The rearrangement joins TRBV24-1 to TRBJ1-2; no reliable D call. The CDR3 contains 15 residues. Trimming cost V 4 bases and J 0 bases, with 11 bases left between them. Germline V gene data show CDR1 as KGHDR and CDR2 as SFDVKD. The CDR3 DNA reads as TGTGCCACCAGTGACTCAAGGCTAGCTAACTATGGCTACACCTTC. It translates to CATSDSRLANYGYTF.

Regarding this clonotype: Possible read error: a much larger clone is one base away. The J gene is TRBJ2-1, the V gene TRBV3-1; D gene uncertain. The J call is uncertain, as TRBJ2-7 better fits the DNA end. Germline CDR1 and CDR2: LGHDT and YNNKEL (reference sequence). The CDR3 extends over 16 amino acids. The chain's CDR3 is CASTLLPHSSYNEQYF. CDR3 nucleotide sequence: TGTGCCAGCACCCTACTACCCCATAGCTCCTACAATGAGCAGTACTTC.

This clonotype was seen at least ten times. The chain links TRBV20-1 to TRBJ2-5; D perhaps matches TRBD1 (5 bases). The germline gives CDR1 DFQATT, CDR2 SNEGSKA (reference sequence). The CDR3 has 10 residues. Deletions cut 7 bases from V and 7 bases from J, with 10 bases between. CDR3 residues: CSDRKGTQYF. CDR3 nucleotide sequence: TGCAGTGACAGGAAGGGGACCCAGTACTTC.

In this sample, this clonotype turned up once. The chain joins TRBV7-7 to TRBJ2-1; 12 bases are shared with TRBD2. The length of the CDR3 is 19 residues. Germline assignment: CDR1 SSHAT and CDR2 FNYEAQ (reference sequence). The J segment lost 4 bases and the V segment lost 5 bases, leaving 15 bases of the junction unmatched. The CDR3 loop reads CASSLNPQLAGGKYNEQFF. DNA for the CDR3: TGTGCCAGCAGCCTCAACCCCCAACTAGCGGGAGGAAAGTACAATGAGCAGTTCTTC.

Details on this clonotype: With a much larger clone just one base away, this may be a read error. V is TRBV25-1 and J is TRBJ2-1; D tentatively fits TRBD1 or TRBD2 (5 bases each). The germline V gene encodes CDR1 MGHDK and CDR2 SYGVNS. V shed 4 bases and J shed 10 bases, with 11 bases lying between them. The CDR3 contains 12 residues. For the CDR3, the DNA is TGTGCCAGCAGTGGACGGGGCATCGAGCAGTTCTTC. Translating it yields CASSGRGIEQFF.